The T cell receptor (beta chain) under discussion was sequenced for a study of cytomegalovirus exposure and HLA in healthy donors. Germline CDR1 and CDR2: SNHLY and FYNNEI. The CDR3 sequence is 14 residues long. The PCR employed 60 Vbeta primers together with 13 Jbeta primers. Assay: immunoSEQ multiplex PCR; the TCRdb copy retains only in-frame clones and omits some. The sample has roughly 190,000 clones, roughly 81% seen once; the top ten hold 3.1%. This receptor was identified in a woman younger than 45 in good health and CMV-seropositive. This chain joins TRBV2 and TRBJ2-5, with D perhaps TRBD1 (6 bases). The better agreement between TRBJ2-7 and the DNA end casts doubt on the J call. The sequenced sample consisted of PBMCs. CDR3 sequence (DNA): TGTGCCAGCAGCAACAGGGTTAACTCCTACGAGCAGTACTTC. Translation: CASSNRVNSYEQYF.